This T cell receptor beta chain was identified during a study of beta chain features in type 1 diabetes. Study context: On cell yields, gender and age, patients and healthy donors were similar.

Trimming pared 5 bases from V and 3 bases from J, leaving 18 bases between. The CDR3 extends over 15 amino acids. CDR1 and CDR2 (germline): SGHKS, YYEKEE (reference sequence). Expressed TCRB transcripts were sequenced after all isolated RNA was converted to cDNA. Only in-frame clones appear in the TCRdb table, and some are missing; sequencing was by immunoSEQ multiplex PCR. In the table there are about 160,000 clones, roughly 9% of which are singletons. Study-level results: Within each of all four CD4+ subsets, Type 1 diabetes patients had TCRB CDR3s that were moderately but significantly shorter.

For this clone: The antigen is not known.

The clonotype originates from a woman aged 25-40 years with type 1 diabetes. Material for sequencing was central memory CD4+ T cells from blood. The rearrangement links TRBV5-5 to TRBJ2-7; possibly TRBD1 for D (6 bases). The CDR3 bases are TGTGCCAGCAGTTTTCTCTACAGGGCATACTACGAGCAGTACTTC. It is translated as CASSFLYRAYYEQYF.